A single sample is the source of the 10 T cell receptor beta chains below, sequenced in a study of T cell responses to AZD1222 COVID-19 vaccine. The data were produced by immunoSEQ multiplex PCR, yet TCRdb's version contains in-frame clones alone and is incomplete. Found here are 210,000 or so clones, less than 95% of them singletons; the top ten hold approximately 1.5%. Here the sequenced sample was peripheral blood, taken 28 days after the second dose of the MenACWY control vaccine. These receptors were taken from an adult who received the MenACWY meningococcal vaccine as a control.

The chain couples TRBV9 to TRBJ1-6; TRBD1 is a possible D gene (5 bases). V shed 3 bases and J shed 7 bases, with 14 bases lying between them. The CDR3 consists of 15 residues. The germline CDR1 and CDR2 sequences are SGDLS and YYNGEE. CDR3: CASSASGGGNSPLHF. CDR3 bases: TGTGCCAGCAGCGCCTCGGGGGGGGGAAATTCACCCCTCCACTTT. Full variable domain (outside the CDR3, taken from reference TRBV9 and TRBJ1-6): DSGVTQTPKHLITATGQRVTLRCSPRSGDLSVYWYQQSLDQGLQFLIQYYNGEERAKGNILERFSAQQFPDLHSELNLSSLELGDSALYFCASSASGGGNSPLHFGNGTRLTVT.

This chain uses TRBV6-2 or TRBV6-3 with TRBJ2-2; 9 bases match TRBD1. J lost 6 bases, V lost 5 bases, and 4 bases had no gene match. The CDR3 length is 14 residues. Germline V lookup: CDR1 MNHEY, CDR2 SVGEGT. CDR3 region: CASSRDRASGELFF. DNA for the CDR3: TGTGCCAGCAGTCGGGACAGGGCGTCCGGGGAGCTGTTTTTT.

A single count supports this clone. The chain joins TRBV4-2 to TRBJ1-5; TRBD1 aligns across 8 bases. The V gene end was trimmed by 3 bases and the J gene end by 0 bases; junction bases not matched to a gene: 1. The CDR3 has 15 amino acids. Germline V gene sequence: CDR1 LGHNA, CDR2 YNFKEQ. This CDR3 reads CASSQGQDSNQPQHF. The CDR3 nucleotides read TGTGCCAGCAGCCAGGGACAGGATAGCAATCAGCCCCAGCATTTT.

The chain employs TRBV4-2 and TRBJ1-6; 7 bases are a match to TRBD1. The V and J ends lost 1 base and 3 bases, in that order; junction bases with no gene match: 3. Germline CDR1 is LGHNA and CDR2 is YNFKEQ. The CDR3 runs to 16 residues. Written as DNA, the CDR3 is TGTGCCAGCAGCCAAGTTACAGGGGACTATAATTCACCCCTCCACTTT. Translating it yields CASSQVTGDYNSPLHF.

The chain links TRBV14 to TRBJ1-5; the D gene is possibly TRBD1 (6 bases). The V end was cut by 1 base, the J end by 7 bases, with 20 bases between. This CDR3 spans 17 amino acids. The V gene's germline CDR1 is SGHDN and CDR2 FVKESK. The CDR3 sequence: CASSQVEPKQGGQPQHF. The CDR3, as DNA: TGTGCCAGCAGCCAAGTGGAACCGAAACAGGGTGGGCAGCCCCAGCATTTT.

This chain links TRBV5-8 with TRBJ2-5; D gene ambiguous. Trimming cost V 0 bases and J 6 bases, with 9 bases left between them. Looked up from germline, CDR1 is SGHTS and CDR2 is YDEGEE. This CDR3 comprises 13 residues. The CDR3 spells CASSLGLRKTQYF. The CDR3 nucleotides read TGTGCCAGCAGCTTGGGACTTCGTAAGACCCAGTACTTC.

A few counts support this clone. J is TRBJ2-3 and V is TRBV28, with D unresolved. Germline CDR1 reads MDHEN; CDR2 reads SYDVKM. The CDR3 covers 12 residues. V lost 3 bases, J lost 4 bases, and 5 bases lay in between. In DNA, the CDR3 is TGTGCCAGCAGTTTTCGTCCAGATACGCAGTATTTT. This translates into CASSFRPDTQYF. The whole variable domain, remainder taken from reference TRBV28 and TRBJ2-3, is DVKVTQSSRYLVKRTGEKVFLECVQDMDHENMFWYRQDPGLGLRLIYFSYDVKMKEKGDIPEGYSVSREKKERFSLILESASTNQTSMYLCASSFRPDTQYFGPGTRLTVL.

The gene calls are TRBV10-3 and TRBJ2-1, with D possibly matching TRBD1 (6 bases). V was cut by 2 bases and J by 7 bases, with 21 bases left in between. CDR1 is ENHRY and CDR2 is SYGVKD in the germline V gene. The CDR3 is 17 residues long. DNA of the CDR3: TGTGCCATCAGTGAGAGAAGGGGGACCCTAAAGGGTAATGAGCAGTTCTTC. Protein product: CAISERRGTLKGNEQFF.

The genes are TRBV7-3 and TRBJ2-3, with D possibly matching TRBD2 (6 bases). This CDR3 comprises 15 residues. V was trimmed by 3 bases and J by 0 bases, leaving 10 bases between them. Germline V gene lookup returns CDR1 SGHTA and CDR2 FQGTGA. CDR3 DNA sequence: TGTGCCAGCAGCTTTGCGGGACCTAGCACAGATACGCAGTATTTT. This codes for CASSFAGPSTDTQYF.

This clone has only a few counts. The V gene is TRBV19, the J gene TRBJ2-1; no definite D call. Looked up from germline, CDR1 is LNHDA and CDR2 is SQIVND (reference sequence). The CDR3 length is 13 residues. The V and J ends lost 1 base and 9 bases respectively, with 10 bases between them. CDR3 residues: CASSIGPTSEQFF. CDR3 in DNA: TGTGCCAGTAGTATAGGCCCTACCAGTGAGCAGTTCTTC.